A single sample is the source of the 28 T cell receptor beta chains below, sequenced in a study of T cells in Graves' hyperthyroidism and ophthalmopathy. RNA transcripts provided the source from which TCR beta CDR3 regions were amplified. With the HTBI primer set, the TCR CDR3 went through a first round of RT-PCR. TCRdb redid the calling of the multiplex PCR reads with MiXCR, one entry per CDR3 protein. There are nearly 250,000 distinct CDR3 sequences in the sample; 15% to 20% occur only once, and about 29% lies in the top ten. Sample: blood. These receptors all stem from a woman in her late teens or twenties with Graves' ophthalmopathy.

This chain connects TRBV15 to TRBJ1-1; the match to TRBD1 covers 8 bases. The length of the CDR3 is 16 residues. The J segment lost 0 bases and the V segment lost 0 bases, leaving 3 bases of the junction unmatched. Looked up from germline, CDR1 is LNHNV and CDR2 is YYDKDF (reference sequence). DNA for the CDR3: TGTGCCACCAGCAGAGACGGGACAGGCCTGAACACTGAAGCTTTCTTT. Translation: CATSRDGTGLNTEAFF.

This clonotype was observed at least ten times. J is TRBJ1-6 and V is TRBV28; a weak D match, TRBD1 (5 bases). Trimming shortened V by 3 bases and J by 7 bases, and 10 bases separated the two germline ends. Per the germline V gene, CDR1 is MDHEN and CDR2 is SYDVKM. The CDR3 consists of 14 residues. The CDR3 spells CASSFAGQNSPLHF. DNA of the CDR3: TGTGCCAGCAGTTTTGCAGGGCAAAATTCACCCCTCCACTTT.

The chain joins TRBV20-1 to TRBJ2-2, with TRBD2 matching 10 bases. The germline V gene encodes CDR1 DFQATT and CDR2 SNEGSKA (reference sequence). The ends lost 4 bases at V and 4 bases at J; junction bases unmatched: 6. This CDR3 has 15 residues. CDR3 DNA: TGCAGTGCTATTTCCGGGACTAGCGTCACCGGGGAGCTGTTTTTT. Amino acids: CSAISGTSVTGELFF.

V gene TRBV6-6 combines with J gene TRBJ1-5; a weak D match, TRBD1 (5 bases). This CDR3 has 15 amino acids. V dropped 0 bases and J dropped 4 bases, with 10 bases sitting between them. In germline, CDR1 is MNHNY, CDR2 SVGAGI (reference sequence). CDR3 in amino acids: CASSYSGRENQPQHF. DNA for the CDR3: TGTGCCAGCAGTTACTCGGGACGGGAGAATCAGCCCCAGCATTTT.

Points on this clonotype: It may be a read error: a sequence one base away is much more abundant. The chain joins TRBV20-1 to TRBJ1-1; the D is unclear. The CDR3 totals 10 residues. Germline V CDR1 and CDR2: DFQATT, SNEGSKA (reference sequence). The ends were cut back, 6 bases at V and 7 bases at J, with 9 bases in the middle. This CDR3 is CSAARDEAFF. The CDR3 DNA is TGCAGTGCAGCCCGAGATGAAGCTTTCTTT.

This clonotype came up many times. V usage is TRBV19 and J usage is TRBJ2-1; D might be TRBD1 (6 bases). The V end lost 4 bases, the J end lost 6 bases, and 19 bases lay between the germline ends. This CDR3 has 16 amino acids. Per the germline V gene, CDR1 is LNHDA and CDR2 is SQIVND (reference sequence). This chain's CDR3 is CASSTSGTLYLNEQFF. CDR3 nucleotide sequence: TGTGCCAGTAGTACCTCCGGGACACTCTATCTCAATGAGCAGTTCTTC. The full variable domain, rest sourced from reference TRBV19 and TRBJ2-1, is DGGITQSPKYLFRKEGQNVTLSCEQNLNHDAMYWYRQDPGQGLRLIYYSQIVNDFQKGDIAEGYSVSREKKESFPLTVTSAQKNPTAFYLCASSTSGTLYLNEQFFGPGTRLTVL.

At least ten counts were recorded for this clonotype. V usage is TRBV5-1 and J usage is TRBJ2-3, with TRBD2 identical over 11 bases. The CDR3 runs to 15 residues. Germline assignment: CDR1 SGHRS and CDR2 YFSETQ. V trimming: 6 bases; J trimming: 2 bases; junction bases outside the gene matches: 5. The CDR3 coding sequence is TGCGCCAGCACACCGGGACTAGCGGACACAGATACGCAGTATTTT. It specifies CASTPGLADTDTQYF.

This clonotype was counted ten times or more. The V and J genes are TRBV10-3 and TRBJ2-5, with D possibly being TRBD1 (6 bases). The CDR3 sequence is 15 residues long. Germline CDR1 ENHRY, CDR2 SYGVKD. The V and J ends lost 3 bases and 2 bases respectively, with 13 bases between them. The CDR3 here is CAISDRQETQETQYF. The CDR3 DNA follows: TGTGCCATCAGTGACCGACAGGAGACTCAAGAGACCCAGTACTTC.

This clonotype was recorded many times. The chain links TRBV28 to TRBJ1-6, with D possibly matching TRBD1 (6 bases). Per germline, CDR1 MDHEN and CDR2 SYDVKM. The ends were cut back, 4 bases at V and 14 bases at J, with 12 bases in the middle. CDR3 size: 12 residues. The CDR3 loop reads CASSSQGRALHF. Written as DNA, the CDR3 is TGTGCCAGCAGTTCACAGGGAAGGGCCCTCCACTTT.

The table lists this clonotype with many counts. The chain joins TRBV6-4 to TRBJ1-1; possibly TRBD1 for D (5 bases). V gave up 4 bases and J gave up 7 bases, with 19 bases separating them. Germline loops: CDR1 MRHNA, CDR2 SNTAGT. The CDR3 totals 15 residues. CDR3 protein: CASSATFTGIDEAFF. CDR3 nucleotide sequence: TGTGCCAGCAGTGCCACCTTTACAGGTATAGATGAAGCTTTCTTT.

In regard to this clonotype: This clone may be a read error of a much larger clone one base away. This chain joins TRBV28 and TRBJ1-5, with TRBD1 matching over 8 bases. CDR1 MDHEN and CDR2 SYDVKM come from the germline V gene. The ends lost 4 bases at V and 2 bases at J; junction bases unmatched: 13. This CDR3 comprises 18 residues. CDR3 DNA sequence: TGTGCCAGCAGTTCTCTCGGGACAGGTTTGCATGGCAATCAGCCCCAGCATTTT. It specifies CASSSLGTGLHGNQPQHF.

This clonotype was found many times. The chain carries TRBV11-2 and TRBJ2-7; TRBD2 might be the D (6 bases). This CDR3 is built from 15 residues. The V end lost 5 bases, the J end lost 0 bases, and 14 bases lay between the germline ends. Germline-derived CDR1 and CDR2 are SGHAT and FQNNGV. CDR3 nucleotide sequence: TGTGCCAGCAGCCTAAGACCAGCGGGCTCCTACGAGCAGTACTTC. It is translated as CASSLRPAGSYEQYF. Full variable domain (rest looked up from reference TRBV11-2 and TRBJ2-7): EAGVAQSPRYKIIEKRQSVAFWCNPISGHATLYWYQQILGQGPKLLIQFQNNGVVDDSQLPKDRFSAERLKGVDSTLKIQPAKLEDSAVYLCASSLRPAGSYEQYFGPGTRLTVT.

This clonotype showed up many times. The chain joins TRBV19 to TRBJ1-5; D call uncertain. This CDR3 is 15 amino acids long. Looked up from germline, CDR1 is LNHDA and CDR2 is SQIVND (reference sequence). Between the trimmed V and J ends, which lost 1 base and 0 bases, there was a span of 7 bases. CDR3 DNA: TGTGCCAGTAGTATAGTTGGCAGTAGCAATCAGCCCCAGCATTTT. This gives the protein CASSIVGSSNQPQHF. Supplemented by reference TRBV19 and TRBJ1-5, the full variable domain reads DGGITQSPKYLFRKEGQNVTLSCEQNLNHDAMYWYRQDPGQGLRLIYYSQIVNDFQKGDIAEGYSVSREKKESFPLTVTSAQKNPTAFYLCASSIVGSSNQPQHFGDGTRLSIL.

This clonotype was counted ten times or more. This rearrangement joins TRBV20-1 to TRBJ1-5; D might be TRBD1 (6 bases). Trimming took off 0 bases at V and 12 bases at J, with 12 bases between the two ends. Germline CDR1 is DFQATT and CDR2 is SNEGSKA (reference sequence). The CDR3 contains 12 residues. CDR3 sequence reads: CSARDPQGNQHF. The CDR3 nucleotides are TGCAGTGCTAGAGATCCTCAGGGGAACCAGCATTTT.

This clonotype appeared many times. V gene TRBV11-3 combines with J gene TRBJ2-3; 11 bases agree with TRBD2. This CDR3 has 17 residues. Trimming at V came to 1 base and at J to 4 bases, leaving 7 bases not matched to a gene. CDR1 and CDR2 (germline): SGHNT, YENEEA. The CDR3 protein is CASSLGLAGSRADTQYF. Here the CDR3 DNA reads TGTGCCAGCAGCTTAGGACTAGCGGGGTCGCGTGCAGATACGCAGTATTTT.

This clonotype was counted at least ten times. This rearrangement joins TRBV2 to TRBJ2-5; 9 positions match TRBD2. Germline loops: CDR1 SNHLY, CDR2 FYNNEI. The trim removed 2 bases at V and 6 bases at J, leaving 7 bases unmatched. The CDR3 length is 15 residues. The CDR3 reads CASSERSSGIKTQYF. Here the CDR3 DNA reads TGTGCCAGCAGTGAAAGGTCTAGCGGGATCAAGACCCAGTACTTC.

The chain links TRBV27 to TRBJ2-1; TRBD1 matches 9 bases. The trim removed 5 bases at V and 3 bases at J, leaving 8 bases unmatched. CDR1 is MNHEY, CDR2 SMNVEV, per germline (reference sequence). This CDR3 contains 16 residues. This chain's CDR3 is CASSRPGTGNYNEQFF. Written as DNA, the CDR3 is TGTGCCAGCAGTAGGCCGGGGACAGGGAACTACAATGAGCAGTTCTTC.

This clonotype occurred many times. J is TRBJ1-6 and V is TRBV20-1; D unresolved. Trimming pared 4 bases from V and 6 bases from J, leaving 7 bases between. The CDR3 sequence is 12 residues long. Germline V lookup: CDR1 DFQATT, CDR2 SNEGSKA (reference sequence). As DNA, the CDR3 is TGCAGTGCTAAAGGTCTTAATTCACCCCTCCACTTT. It yields the protein CSAKGLNSPLHF.

This clonotype has a count of ten or more. The chain couples TRBV12-3 or TRBV12-4 to TRBJ1-2; 7 nucleotides agree with TRBD1. This CDR3 is built from 14 residues. J was trimmed by 7 bases and V by 3 bases; bases with no gene match: 8. The CDR3 sequence: CASSFGGGHSGYTF. The CDR3 DNA reads TGTGCCAGCAGTTTTGGAGGGGGCCATTCTGGCTACACCTTC.

This clonotype has ten or more counts. The J gene is TRBJ2-7, the V gene TRBV6-1; the D gene could be TRBD1 or TRBD2 (5 bases each). Trimming cost V 7 bases and J 1 base, with 11 bases left between them. The CDR3 runs 13 residues. CDR1 is MNHNS and CDR2 is SASEGT in the germline V gene. The CDR3 bases are TGTGCCAGCATTTTTGGGGGTTCCTACGAGCAGTACTTC. Translated, it gives CASIFGGSYEQYF.

This clonotype was found once. A much bigger clone sits one base away, suggesting this may be a read error. In DNA, the CDR3 is TGTGCCAGTAGTATGGGACAGTTCACCGGGGGGCTGTTTTTT. Amino acids: CASSMGQFTGGLFF. V and J are TRBV19 and TRBJ2-2; D perhaps matches TRBD1 (7 bases). CDR1 and CDR2 from the germline V gene are LNHDA and SQIVND (reference sequence). The CDR3 is 14 amino acids.

This clonotype was seen many times. The chain recombines TRBV4-1 with TRBJ1-1; 7 bases match TRBD1. V shed 2 bases, J shed 4 bases, and the junction held 7 bases outside the gene matches. CDR1 is MGHRA and CDR2 is YSYEKL in the germline V gene. CDR3 length: 15 amino acids. CDR3 residues: CASSQMTGSITEAFF. The DNA for the CDR3 is TGCGCCAGCAGCCAAATGACAGGGTCAATCACTGAAGCTTTCTTT.

This clonotype was picked up a small number of times. The chain employs TRBV6-1 and TRBJ1-1; no clear D gene. The V and J ends lost 6 bases and 1 base respectively, with 12 bases between them. The V gene's germline CDR1 is MNHNS and CDR2 SASEGT. The CDR3 has 14 residues. CDR3 protein: CASSRHPSNTEAFF. CDR3 nucleotides: TGTGCCAGCAGCCGACATCCGTCGAACACTGAAGCTTTCTTT.

The chain recombines TRBV6-1 with TRBJ2-1; 12 bases are shared with TRBD2. The ends lost 2 bases at V and 1 base at J; junction bases unmatched: 0. This CDR3 comprises 16 residues. Germline CDR1 is MNHNS and CDR2 is SASEGT. In DNA, the CDR3 is TGTGCCAGCAGTGAACTAGCGGGGGGGTCCTACAATGAGCAGTTCTTC. Protein product: CASSELAGGSYNEQFF.

The genes are TRBV10-2 and TRBJ2-1, with D unresolved. The V gene lost 7 bases and the J gene lost 2 bases, with 15 bases spanning the gap. This CDR3 is 15 amino acids long. Germline V gene lookup returns CDR1 WSHSY and CDR2 SAAADI. CDR3 nucleotides: TGCGCCAGCAAGGCAGGCACACCAACCTACAATGAGCAGTTCTTC. Translated, it gives CASKAGTPTYNEQFF.

This clonotype was recorded many times. The gene calls are TRBV6-1 and TRBJ1-5; D remains unclear. The CDR3 is made up of 11 amino acids. Germline V gene lookup returns CDR1 MNHNS and CDR2 SASEGT. V shed 6 bases and J shed 6 bases, with 6 bases lying between them. The CDR3 spells CASRSTQPQHF. The CDR3 region has the DNA TGTGCCAGCAGGAGTACTCAGCCCCAGCATTTT.

CDR3 region: CSARDSTASSSYNEQFF. Written as DNA, the CDR3 is TGCAGTGCTAGAGATTCTACCGCTAGTTCGTCCTACAATGAGCAGTTCTTC. The rearrangement joins TRBV20-1 to TRBJ2-1, with D hard to call. CDR1 and CDR2 from the germline V gene are DFQATT and SNEGSKA (reference sequence). The germline V and J ends were trimmed by 0 bases and 1 base, with 16 bases remaining between them. The CDR3 length is 17 residues.

The table lists this clonotype with many counts. V is TRBV27 and J is TRBJ2-1; no clear D gene. Trimming removed 3 bases from V and 6 bases from J, with 9 bases in between. This CDR3 region has 13 residues. The germline gives CDR1 MNHEY, CDR2 SMNVEV (reference sequence). The chain's CDR3 is CASSFSGPNEQFF. The CDR3 bases are TGTGCCAGCAGTTTCTCCGGCCCCAATGAGCAGTTCTTC.